The sequence of this T cell receptor beta chain was determined in a study of blood T cell repertoires in COVID-19. Background on the study: The United States, Italy and Spain provided the acute and convalescent COVID-19 samples.

Here immunoSEQ multiplex PCR was the method, and the copy in TCRdb shows in-frame clones only, minus some. The sample has 300,000 to 400,000 clones, roughly 86% seen once. Germline V gives CDR1 DFQATT, CDR2 SNEGSKA (reference sequence). The CDR3 covers 11 residues. The Seattle patients joined while their infection was active and were tracked longitudinally afterward. J is TRBJ1-1 and V is TRBV20-1; D call uncertain. Material for sequencing was peripheral blood. The receptor comes from an older woman with COVID-19, enrolled during active disease. The CDR3 here is CSERLNTEAFF. DNA for the CDR3: TGCAGCGAGAGGTTGAACACTGAAGCTTTCTTT.